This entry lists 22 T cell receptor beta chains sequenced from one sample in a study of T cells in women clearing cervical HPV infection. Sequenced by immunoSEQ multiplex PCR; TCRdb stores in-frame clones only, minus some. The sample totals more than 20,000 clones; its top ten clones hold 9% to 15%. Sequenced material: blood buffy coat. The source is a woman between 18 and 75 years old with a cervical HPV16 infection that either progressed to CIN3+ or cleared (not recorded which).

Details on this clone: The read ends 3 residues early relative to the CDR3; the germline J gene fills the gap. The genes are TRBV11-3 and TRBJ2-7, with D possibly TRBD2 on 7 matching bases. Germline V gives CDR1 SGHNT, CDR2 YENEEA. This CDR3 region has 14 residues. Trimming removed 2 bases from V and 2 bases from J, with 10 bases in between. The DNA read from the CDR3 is TGTGCCAGCAGCTTACGGCGGGGGCCCTACGAG. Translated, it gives CASSLRRGPYE. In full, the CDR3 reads CASSLRRGPYEQYF. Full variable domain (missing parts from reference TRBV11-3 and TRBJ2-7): EAGVVQSPRYKIIEKKQPVAFWCNPISGHNTLYWYLQNLGQGPELLIRYENEEAVDDSQLPKDRFSAERLKGVDSTLKIQPAELGDSAVYLCASSLRRGPYEQYFGPGTRLTVT.

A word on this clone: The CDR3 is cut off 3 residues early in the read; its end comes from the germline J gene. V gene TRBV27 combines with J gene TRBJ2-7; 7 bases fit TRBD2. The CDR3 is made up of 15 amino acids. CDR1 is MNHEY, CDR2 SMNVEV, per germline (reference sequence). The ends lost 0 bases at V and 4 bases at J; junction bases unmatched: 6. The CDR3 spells CASSLSRLADYEQYF. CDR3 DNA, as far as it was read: TGTGCCAGCAGTTTATCCCGACTAGCAGATTACGAG.

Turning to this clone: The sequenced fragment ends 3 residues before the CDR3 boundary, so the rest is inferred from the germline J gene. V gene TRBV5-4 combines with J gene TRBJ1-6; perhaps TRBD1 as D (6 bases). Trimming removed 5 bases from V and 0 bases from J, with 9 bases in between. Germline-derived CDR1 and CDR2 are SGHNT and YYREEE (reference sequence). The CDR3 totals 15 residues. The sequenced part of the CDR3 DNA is TGTGCCAGCAGTTGGGACACCTCCTATAATTCACCC. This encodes CASSWDTSYNSP. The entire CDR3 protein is CASSWDTSYNSPLHF.

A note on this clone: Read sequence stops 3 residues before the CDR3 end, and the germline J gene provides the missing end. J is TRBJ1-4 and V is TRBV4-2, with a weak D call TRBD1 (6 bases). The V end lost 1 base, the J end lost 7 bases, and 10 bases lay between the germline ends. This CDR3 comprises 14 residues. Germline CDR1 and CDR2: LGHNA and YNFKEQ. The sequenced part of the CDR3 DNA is TGTGCCAGCAGCCAAGGACAGGCTCGTGAAAAA. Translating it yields CASSQGQAREK. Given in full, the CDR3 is CASSQGQAREKLFF.

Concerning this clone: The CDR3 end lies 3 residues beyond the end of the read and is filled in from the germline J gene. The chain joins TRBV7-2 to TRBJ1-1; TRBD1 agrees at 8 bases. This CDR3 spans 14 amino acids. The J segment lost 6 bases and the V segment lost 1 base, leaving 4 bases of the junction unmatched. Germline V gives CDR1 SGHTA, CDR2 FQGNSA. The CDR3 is CASSLVQGGAEAFF. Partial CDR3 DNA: TGTGCCAGCAGCTTAGTACAGGGGGGGGCTGAA.

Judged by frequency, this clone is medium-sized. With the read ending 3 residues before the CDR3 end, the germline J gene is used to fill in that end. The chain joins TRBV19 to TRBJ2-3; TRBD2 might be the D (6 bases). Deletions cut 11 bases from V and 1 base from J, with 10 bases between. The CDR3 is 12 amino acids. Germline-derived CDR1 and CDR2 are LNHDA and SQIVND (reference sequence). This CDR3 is CAVTGGTDTQYF. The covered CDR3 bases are TGTGCCGTCACGGGGGGCACAGATACG.

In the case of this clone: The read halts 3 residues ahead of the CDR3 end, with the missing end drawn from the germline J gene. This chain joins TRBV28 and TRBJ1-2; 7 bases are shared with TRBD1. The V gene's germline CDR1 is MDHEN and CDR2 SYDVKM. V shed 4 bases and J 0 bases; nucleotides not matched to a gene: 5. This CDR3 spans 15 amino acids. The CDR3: CASSSGTATNYGYTF. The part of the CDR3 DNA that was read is TGTGCCAGCAGTTCGGGGACAGCGACTAACTATGGC.

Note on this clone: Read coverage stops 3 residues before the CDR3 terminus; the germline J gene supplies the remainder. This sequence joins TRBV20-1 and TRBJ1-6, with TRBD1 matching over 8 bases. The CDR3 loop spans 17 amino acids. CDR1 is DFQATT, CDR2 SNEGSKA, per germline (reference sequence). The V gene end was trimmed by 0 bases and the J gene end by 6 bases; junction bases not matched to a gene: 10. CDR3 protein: CSARDFGDRGSNSPLHF. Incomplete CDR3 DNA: TGCAGTGCTAGAGATTTTGGTGACAGGGGTAGTAATTCACCC.

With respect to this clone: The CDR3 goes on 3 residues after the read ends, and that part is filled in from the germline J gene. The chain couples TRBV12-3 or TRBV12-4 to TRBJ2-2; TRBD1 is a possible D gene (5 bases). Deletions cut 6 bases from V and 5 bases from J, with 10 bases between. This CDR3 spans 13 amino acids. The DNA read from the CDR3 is TGTGCCAGCAGAAACACAGGTACCGGGGAG. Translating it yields CASRNTGTGE. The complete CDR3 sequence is CASRNTGTGELFF.

CDR3 DNA (partial): TGTGCCAGCAGCGACACGAACTTATCCGGGGAG. Translating gives CASSDTNLSGE. Given in full, the CDR3 is CASSDTNLSGELFF. The J gene is TRBJ2-2, the V gene TRBV7-9; D ambiguous. The CDR3 goes on 3 residues after the read ends, and that part is filled in from the germline J gene. V was shortened by 5 bases and J by 6 bases, with 13 bases between the two germline ends. Germline CDR1 and CDR2: SEHNR and FQNEAQ (reference sequence). The CDR3 has 14 amino acids.

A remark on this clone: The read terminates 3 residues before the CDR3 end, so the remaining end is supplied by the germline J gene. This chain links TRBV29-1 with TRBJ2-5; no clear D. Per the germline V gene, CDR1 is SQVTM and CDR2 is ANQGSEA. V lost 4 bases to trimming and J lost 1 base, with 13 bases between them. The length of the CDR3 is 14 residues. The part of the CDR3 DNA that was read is TGCAGCGTTGGTCTGTATACAAGCCAAGAGACC. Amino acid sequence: CSVGLYTSQET. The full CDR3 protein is CSVGLYTSQETQYF.

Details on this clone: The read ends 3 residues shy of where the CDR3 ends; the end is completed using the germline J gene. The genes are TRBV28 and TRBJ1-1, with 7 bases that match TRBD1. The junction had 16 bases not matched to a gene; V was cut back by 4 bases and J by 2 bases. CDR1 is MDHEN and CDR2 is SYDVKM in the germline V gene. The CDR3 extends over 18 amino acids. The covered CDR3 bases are TGTGCCAGCAGTTACCCTACGACAGGGTCAAGATATAACACTGAA. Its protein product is CASSYPTTGSRYNTE. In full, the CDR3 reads CASSYPTTGSRYNTEAFF.

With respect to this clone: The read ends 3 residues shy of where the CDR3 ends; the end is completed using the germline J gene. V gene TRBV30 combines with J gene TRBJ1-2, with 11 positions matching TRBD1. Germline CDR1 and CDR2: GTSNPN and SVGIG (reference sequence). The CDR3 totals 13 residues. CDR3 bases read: TGTGCCTGGAAAGGACAGGGGGCTTACGAC. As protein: CAWKGQGAYD. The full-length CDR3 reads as CAWKGQGAYDYTF.

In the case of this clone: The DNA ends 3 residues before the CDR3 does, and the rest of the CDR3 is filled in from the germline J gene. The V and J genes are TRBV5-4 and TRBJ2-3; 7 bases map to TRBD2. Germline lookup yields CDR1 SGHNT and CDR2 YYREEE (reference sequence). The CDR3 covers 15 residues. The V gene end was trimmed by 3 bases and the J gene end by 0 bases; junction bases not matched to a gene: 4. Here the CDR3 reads CASSSLAGSTDTQYF. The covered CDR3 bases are TGTGCCAGCAGCTCCTTAGCGGGTAGCACAGATACG. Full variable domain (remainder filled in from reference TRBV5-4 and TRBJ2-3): ETGVTQSPTHLIKTRGQQVTLRCSSQSGHNTVSWYQQALGQGPQFIFQYYREEENGRGNFPPRFSGLQFPNYSSELNVNALELDDSALYLCASSSLAGSTDTQYFGPGTRLTVL.

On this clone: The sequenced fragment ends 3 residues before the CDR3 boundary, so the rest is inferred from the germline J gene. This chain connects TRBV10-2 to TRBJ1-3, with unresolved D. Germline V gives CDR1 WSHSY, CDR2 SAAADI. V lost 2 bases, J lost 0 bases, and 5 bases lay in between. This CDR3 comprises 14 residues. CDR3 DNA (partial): TGCGCCAGCAGTGAGGTCTTCTCTGGAAACACC. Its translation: CASSEVFSGNT. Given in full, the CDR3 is CASSEVFSGNTIYF.

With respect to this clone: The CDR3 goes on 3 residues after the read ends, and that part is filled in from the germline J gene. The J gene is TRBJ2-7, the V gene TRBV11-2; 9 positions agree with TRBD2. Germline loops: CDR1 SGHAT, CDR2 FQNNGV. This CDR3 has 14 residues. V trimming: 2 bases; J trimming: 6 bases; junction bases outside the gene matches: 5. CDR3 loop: CASSLPRTSAEQYF. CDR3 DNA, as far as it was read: TGTGCCAGCAGCTTACCGAGGACTAGCGCCGAG. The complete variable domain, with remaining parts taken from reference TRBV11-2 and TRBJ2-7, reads EAGVAQSPRYKIIEKRQSVAFWCNPISGHATLYWYQQILGQGPKLLIQFQNNGVVDDSQLPKDRFSAERLKGVDSTLKIQPAKLEDSAVYLCASSLPRTSAEQYFGPGTRLTVT.

Partial CDR3 DNA: TGTGCCAGCCGACAGGGGGCGAACACTGAA. Protein: CASRQGANTE. The complete CDR3 reads CASRQGANTEAFF. The rearrangement links TRBV12-3 or TRBV12-4 to TRBJ1-1, with TRBD1 matching over 10 bases. The read terminates 3 residues ahead of where the CDR3 ends, so the germline J gene completes it. This CDR3 comprises 13 residues. The V segment lost 8 bases and the J segment 1 base; nucleotides outside the gene matches: 1.

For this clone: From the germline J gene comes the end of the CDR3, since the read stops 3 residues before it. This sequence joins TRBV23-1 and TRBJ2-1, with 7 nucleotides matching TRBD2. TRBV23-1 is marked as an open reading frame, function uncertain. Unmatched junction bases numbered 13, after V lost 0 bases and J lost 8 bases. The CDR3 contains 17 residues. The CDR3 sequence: CASSQSWRPAGKDEQFF. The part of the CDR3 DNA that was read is TGCGCCAGCAGTCAATCGTGGCGTCCAGCGGGGAAGGATGAG.

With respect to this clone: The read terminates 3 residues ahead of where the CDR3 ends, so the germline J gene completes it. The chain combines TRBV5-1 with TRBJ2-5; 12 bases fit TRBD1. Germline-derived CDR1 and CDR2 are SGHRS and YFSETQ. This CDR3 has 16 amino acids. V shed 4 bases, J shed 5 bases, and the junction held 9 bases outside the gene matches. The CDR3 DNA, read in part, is TGCGCCAGCAGCACTCCCGGGACAGGGGGCTCGGAGACC. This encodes CASSTPGTGGSET. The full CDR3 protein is CASSTPGTGGSETQYF.

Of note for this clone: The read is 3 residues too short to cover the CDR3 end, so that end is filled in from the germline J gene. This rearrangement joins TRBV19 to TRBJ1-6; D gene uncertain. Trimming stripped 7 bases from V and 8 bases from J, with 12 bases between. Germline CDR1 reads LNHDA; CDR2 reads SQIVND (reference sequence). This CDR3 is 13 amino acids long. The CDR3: CASKETGYSPLHF. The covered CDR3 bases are TGTGCCAGTAAAGAGACGGGGTATTCACCC.

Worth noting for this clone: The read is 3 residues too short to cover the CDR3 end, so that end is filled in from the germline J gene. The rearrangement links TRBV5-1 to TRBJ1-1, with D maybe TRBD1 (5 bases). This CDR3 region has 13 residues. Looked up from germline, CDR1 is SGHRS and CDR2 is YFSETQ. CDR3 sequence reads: CASSLVAGMEAFF. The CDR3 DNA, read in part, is TGCGCCAGCAGCTTGGTAGCAGGGATGGAG. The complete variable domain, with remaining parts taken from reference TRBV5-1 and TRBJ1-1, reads KAGVTQTPRYLIKTRGQQVTLSCSPISGHRSVSWYQQTPGQGLQFLFEYFSETQRNKGNFPGRFSGRQFSNSRSEMNVSTLELGDSALYLCASSLVAGMEAFFGQGTRLTVV.

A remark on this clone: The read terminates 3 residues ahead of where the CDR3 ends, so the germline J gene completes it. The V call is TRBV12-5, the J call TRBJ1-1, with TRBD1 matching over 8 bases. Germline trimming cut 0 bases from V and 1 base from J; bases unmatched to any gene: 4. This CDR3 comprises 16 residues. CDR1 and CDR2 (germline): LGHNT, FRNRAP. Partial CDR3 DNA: TGTGCTAGTGGTTTGGTCACAGGGGGTCGGAACACTGAA. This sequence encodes CASGLVTGGRNTE. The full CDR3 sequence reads CASGLVTGGRNTEAFF.